This T cell receptor beta chain emerged from a study of blood T cell repertoires in COVID-19. Study-level background: From the United States, Italy and Spain came samples of acute and convalescent COVID-19.

Authors' data handling: Estimation of nucleated cell counts was performed using reference gene primer amplification. TCRdb's copy holds only in-frame clones and misses some; the assay was immunoSEQ multiplex PCR. D and trimming were read from the DNA, whereas the V and J calls and clone size are those reported in that table. The table includes over 450,000 clones, around 90% detected once. Between the trimmed V and J ends, which lost 0 bases and 4 bases, there was a span of 12 bases. CDR3 length: 15 residues. Per the germline V gene, CDR1 is SGHKS and CDR2 is YYEKEE (reference sequence). While infection was still active, Seattle patients were enrolled and then followed longitudinally.

The source of this sequence is a woman aged 45-60 years with COVID-19, enrolled during active disease. The sequenced sample consisted of peripheral blood. The chain is built from TRBV5-5 and TRBJ2-3; possible D gene TRBD1, 5 bases. CDR3 sequence (DNA): TGTGCCAGCAGCTTGGAAGCAGGGTGGGCAGATACGCAGTATTTT. Translation gives CASSLEAGWADTQYF.